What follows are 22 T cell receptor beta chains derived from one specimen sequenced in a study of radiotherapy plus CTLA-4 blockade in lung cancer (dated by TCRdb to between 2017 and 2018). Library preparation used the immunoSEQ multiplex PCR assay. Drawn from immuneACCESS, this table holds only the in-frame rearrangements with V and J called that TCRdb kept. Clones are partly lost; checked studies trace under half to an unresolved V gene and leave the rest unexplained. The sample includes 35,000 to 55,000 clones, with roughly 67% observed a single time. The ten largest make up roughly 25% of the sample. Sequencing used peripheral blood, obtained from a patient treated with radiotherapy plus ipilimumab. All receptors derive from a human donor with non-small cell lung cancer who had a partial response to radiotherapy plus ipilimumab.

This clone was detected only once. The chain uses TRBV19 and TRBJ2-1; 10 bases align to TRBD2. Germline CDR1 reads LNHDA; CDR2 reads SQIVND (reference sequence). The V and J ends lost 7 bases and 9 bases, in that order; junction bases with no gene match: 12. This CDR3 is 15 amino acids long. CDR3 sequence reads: CASTLAGAGSGEQFF. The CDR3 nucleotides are TGTGCCAGTACCCTAGCGGGAGCCGGGTCAGGTGAGCAGTTCTTC. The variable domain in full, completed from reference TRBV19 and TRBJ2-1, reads DGGITQSPKYLFRKEGQNVTLSCEQNLNHDAMYWYRQDPGQGLRLIYYSQIVNDFQKGDIAEGYSVSREKKESFPLTVTSAQKNPTAFYLCASTLAGAGSGEQFFGPGTRLTVL.

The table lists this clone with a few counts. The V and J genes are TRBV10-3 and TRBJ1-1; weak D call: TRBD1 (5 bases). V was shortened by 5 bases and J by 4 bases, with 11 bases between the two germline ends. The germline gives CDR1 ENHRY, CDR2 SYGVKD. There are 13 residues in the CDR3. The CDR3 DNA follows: TGTGCCATCAGTCCCCGGGGGAGCACTGAAGCTTTCTTT. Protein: CAISPRGSTEAFF.

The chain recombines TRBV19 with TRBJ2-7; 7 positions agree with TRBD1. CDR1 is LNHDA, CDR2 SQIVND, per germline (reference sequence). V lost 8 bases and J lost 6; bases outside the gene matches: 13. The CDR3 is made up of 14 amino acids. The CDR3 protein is CASASGQSPREQYF. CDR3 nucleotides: TGTGCCAGTGCTTCGGGACAGTCCCCTCGCGAGCAGTACTTC.

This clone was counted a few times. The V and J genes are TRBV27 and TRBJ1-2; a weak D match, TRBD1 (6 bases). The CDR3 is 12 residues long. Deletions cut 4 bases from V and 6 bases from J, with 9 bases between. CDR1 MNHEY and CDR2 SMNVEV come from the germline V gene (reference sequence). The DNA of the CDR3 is TGTGCCAGCAGTTCCAGGGGAGATGGCTACACCTTC. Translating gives CASSSRGDGYTF.

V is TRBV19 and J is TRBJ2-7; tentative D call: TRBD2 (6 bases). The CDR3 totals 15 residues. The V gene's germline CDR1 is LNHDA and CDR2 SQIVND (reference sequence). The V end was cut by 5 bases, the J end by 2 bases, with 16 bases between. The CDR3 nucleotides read TGTGCCAGTAGTCCCCCAACTAGCCCACCCTACGAGCAGTACTTC. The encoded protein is CASSPPTSPPYEQYF. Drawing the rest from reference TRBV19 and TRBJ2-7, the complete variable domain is DGGITQSPKYLFRKEGQNVTLSCEQNLNHDAMYWYRQDPGQGLRLIYYSQIVNDFQKGDIAEGYSVSREKKESFPLTVTSAQKNPTAFYLCASSPPTSPPYEQYFGPGTRLTVT.

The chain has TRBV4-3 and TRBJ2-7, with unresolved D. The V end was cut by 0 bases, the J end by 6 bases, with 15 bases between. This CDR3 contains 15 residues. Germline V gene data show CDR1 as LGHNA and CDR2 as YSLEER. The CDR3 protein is CASSQELPPLSEQYF. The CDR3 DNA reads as TGCGCCAGCAGCCAAGAACTCCCGCCCCTCTCCGAGCAGTACTTC.

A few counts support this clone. The CDR3, as DNA: TGTGCCAGCAGCTTAGTTGTGCGGGATACGCAGTATTTT. This translates into CASSLVVRDTQYF. The chain combines TRBV7-2 with TRBJ2-3, with D uncertain. CDR1 is SGHTA, CDR2 FQGNSA, per germline. V was pared by 1 base and J by 6 bases, with 8 bases between. The CDR3 loop spans 13 amino acids.

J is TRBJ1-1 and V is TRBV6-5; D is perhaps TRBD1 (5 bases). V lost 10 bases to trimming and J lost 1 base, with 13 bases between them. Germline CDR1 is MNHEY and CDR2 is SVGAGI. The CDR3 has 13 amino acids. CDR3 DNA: TGTGCCAACGCGGAGGGGAGGAACACTGAAGCTTTCTTT. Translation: CANAEGRNTEAFF.

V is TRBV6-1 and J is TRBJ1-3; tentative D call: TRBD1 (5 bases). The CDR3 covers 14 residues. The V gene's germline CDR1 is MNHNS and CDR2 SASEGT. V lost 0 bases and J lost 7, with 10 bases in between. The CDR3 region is CASSEAGWGNTIYF. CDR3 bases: TGTGCCAGCAGTGAAGCGGGTTGGGGCAACACCATATATTTT.

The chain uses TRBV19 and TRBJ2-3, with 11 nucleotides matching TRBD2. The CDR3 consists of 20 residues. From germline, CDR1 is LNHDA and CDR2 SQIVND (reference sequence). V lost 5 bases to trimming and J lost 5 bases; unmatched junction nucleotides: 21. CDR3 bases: TGTGCCAGTAGTCCGCACCCTAGCGGGGGGTCCGGTGGGGAGGGAGATACGCAGTATTTT. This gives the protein CASSPHPSGGSGGEGDTQYF.

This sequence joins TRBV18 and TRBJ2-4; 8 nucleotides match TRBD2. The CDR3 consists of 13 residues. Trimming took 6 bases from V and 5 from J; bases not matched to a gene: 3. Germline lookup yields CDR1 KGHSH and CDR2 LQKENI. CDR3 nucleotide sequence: TGTGCCAGCTCGCGGGGGGAGCAAAACATTCAGTACTTC. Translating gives CASSRGEQNIQYF.

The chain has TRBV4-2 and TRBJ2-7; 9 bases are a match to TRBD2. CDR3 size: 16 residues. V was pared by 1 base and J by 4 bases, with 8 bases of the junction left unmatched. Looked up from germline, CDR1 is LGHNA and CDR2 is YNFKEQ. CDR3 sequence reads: CASSQVHISGGYEQYF. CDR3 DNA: TGTGCCAGCAGCCAAGTTCATATTAGCGGGGGTTACGAGCAGTACTTC.

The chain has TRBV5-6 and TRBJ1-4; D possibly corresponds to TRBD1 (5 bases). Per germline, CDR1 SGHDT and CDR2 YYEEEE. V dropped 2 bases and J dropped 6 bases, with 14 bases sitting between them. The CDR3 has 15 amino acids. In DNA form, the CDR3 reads TGTGCCAGCAGCTTCACGGGGGGTGTTGATGAAAAACTGTTTTTT. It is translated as CASSFTGGVDEKLFF.

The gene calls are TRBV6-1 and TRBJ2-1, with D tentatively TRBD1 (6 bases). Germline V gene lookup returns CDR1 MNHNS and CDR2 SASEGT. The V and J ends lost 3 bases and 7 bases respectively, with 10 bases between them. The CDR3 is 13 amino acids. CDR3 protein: CASSERRGNEQFF. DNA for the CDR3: TGTGCCAGCAGTGAGCGCAGGGGAAATGAGCAGTTCTTC.

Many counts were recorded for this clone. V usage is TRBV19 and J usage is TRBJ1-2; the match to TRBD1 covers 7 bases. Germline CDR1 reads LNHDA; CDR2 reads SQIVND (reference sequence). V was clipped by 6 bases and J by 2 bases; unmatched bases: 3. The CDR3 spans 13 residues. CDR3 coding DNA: TGTGCCAGTAGCCCGGGACAGAACTATGGCTACACCTTC. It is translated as CASSPGQNYGYTF.

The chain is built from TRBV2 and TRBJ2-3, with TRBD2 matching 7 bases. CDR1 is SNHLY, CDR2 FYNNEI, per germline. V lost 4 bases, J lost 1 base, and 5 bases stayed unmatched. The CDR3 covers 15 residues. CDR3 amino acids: CASSAGGGGTDTQYF. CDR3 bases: TGTGCCAGCAGTGCAGGCGGGGGTGGCACAGATACGCAGTATTTT.

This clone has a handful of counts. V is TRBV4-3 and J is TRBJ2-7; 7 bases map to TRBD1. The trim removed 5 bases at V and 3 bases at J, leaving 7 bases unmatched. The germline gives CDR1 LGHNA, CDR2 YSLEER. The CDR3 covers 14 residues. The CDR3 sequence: CASSTRQGNYEQYF. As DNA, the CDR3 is TGCGCCAGCAGCACGCGACAGGGAAACTACGAGCAGTACTTC.

The CDR3 nucleotides read TGTGCCAGTAGTCCCAGACAGGGCCGGTCAGATACGCAGTATTTT. The encoded protein is CASSPRQGRSDTQYF. This chain links TRBV19 with TRBJ2-3; 7 bases are shared with TRBD1. V lost 5 bases and J lost 4; bases outside the gene matches: 9. This CDR3 contains 15 residues. Germline V gives CDR1 LNHDA, CDR2 SQIVND (reference sequence).

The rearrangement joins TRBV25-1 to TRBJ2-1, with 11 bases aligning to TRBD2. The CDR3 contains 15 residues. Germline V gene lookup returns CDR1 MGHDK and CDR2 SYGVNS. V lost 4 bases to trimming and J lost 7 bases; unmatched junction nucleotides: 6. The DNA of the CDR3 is TGTGCCAGCAGTGTTAGCGGGGGGGTCATAAATGAGCAGTTCTTC. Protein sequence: CASSVSGGVINEQFF. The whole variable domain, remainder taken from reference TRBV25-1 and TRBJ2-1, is EADIYQTPRYLVIGTGKKITLECSQTMGHDKMYWYQQDPGMELHLIHYSYGVNSTEKGDLSSESTVSRIRTEHFPLTLESARPSHTSQYLCASSVSGGVINEQFFGPGTRLTVL.

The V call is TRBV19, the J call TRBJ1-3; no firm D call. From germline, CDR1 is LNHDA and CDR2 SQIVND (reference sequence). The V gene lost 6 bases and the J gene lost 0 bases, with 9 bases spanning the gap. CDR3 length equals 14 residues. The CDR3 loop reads CASRGIASGNTIYF. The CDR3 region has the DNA TGTGCCAGTAGGGGCATCGCCTCTGGAAACACCATATATTTT.

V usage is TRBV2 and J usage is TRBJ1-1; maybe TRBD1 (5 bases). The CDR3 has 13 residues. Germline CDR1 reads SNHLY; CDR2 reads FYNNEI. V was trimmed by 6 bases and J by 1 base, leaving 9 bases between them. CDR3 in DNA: TGTGCCAGCAGATTCGGGGGGAACACTGAAGCTTTCTTT. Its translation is CASRFGGNTEAFF.

The CDR3 spells CASSGLNEQFF. In DNA form, the CDR3 reads TGTGCCAGCTCCGGTCTGAATGAGCAGTTCTTC. The chain carries TRBV6-5 and TRBJ2-1, with D unclear. V lost 8 bases and J 7 bases, leaving 9 bases between the germline ends. CDR1 and CDR2 (germline): MNHEY, SVGAGI. CDR3 length: 11 amino acids.